The sample holds a few counts of the clone carrying this T cell receptor (beta chain). These data originate in a study of T cell repertoires in cytomegalovirus infection. Study-level information: Indications of both CMV infection and matching HLA type were provided by public TCR beta signatures.

TCRdb passed the reads through MiXCR, listing each CDR3 protein once. The repertoire holds about 260,000 distinct CDR3 sequences, with roughly 9.1% as singletons. This clonotype was sampled from a human donor in good health (CMV status not recorded). Some clones in this sample may be carry-over from other donors' samples. Sequenced input: PBMCs.

CDR3: CASAKGGTNLNTGELFF. The DNA for the CDR3 is TGTGCCAGCGCGAAGGGCGGGACAAATCTTAACACCGGGGAGCTGTTTTTT. The rearrangement joins TRBV7-8 to TRBJ2-2, with D perhaps assigned TRBD1 or TRBD2 (6 bases each). CDR3 length: 17 residues. Germline V gene sequence: CDR1 SGHVS, CDR2 FQNEAQ. V was pared by 8 bases and J by 2 bases, with 21 bases between.